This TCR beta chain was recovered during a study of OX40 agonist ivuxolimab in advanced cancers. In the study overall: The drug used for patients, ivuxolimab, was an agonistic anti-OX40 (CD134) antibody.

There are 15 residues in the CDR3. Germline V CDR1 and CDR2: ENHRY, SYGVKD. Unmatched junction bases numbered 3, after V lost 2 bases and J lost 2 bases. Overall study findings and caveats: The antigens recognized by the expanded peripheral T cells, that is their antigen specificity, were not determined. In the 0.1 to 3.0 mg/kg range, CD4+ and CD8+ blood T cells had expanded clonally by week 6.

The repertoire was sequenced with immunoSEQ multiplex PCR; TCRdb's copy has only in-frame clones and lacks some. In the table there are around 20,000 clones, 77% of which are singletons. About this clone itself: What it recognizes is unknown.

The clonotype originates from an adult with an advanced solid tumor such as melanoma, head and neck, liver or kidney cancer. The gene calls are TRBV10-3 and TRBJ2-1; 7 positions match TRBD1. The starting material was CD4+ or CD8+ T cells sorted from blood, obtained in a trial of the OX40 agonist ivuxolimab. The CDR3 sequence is CAISEEGTAYNEQFF. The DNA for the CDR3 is TGTGCCATCAGTGAGGAGGGGACAGCCTACAATGAGCAGTTCTTC.